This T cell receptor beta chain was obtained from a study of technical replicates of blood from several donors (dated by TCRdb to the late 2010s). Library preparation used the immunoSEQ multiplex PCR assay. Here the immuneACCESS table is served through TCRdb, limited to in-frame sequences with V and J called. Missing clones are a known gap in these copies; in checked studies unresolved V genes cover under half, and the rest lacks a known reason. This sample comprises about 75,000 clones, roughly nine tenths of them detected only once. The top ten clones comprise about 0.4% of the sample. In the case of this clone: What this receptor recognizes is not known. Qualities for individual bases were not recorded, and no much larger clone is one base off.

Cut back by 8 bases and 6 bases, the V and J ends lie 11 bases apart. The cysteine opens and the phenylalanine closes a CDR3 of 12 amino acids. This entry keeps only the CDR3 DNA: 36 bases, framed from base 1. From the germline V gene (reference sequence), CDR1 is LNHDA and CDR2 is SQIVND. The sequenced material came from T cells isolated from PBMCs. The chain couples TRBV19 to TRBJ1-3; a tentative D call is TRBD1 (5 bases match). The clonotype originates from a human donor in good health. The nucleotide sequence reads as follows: TGTGCCAGTGGTCCGACAGTAAACACCATATATTTT. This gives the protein CASGPTVNTIYF. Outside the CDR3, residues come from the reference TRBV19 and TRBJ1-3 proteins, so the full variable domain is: DGGITQSPKYLFRKEGQNVTLSCEQNLNHDAMYWYRQDPGQGLRLIYYSQIVNDFQKGDIAEGYSVSREKKESFPLTVTSAQKNPTAFYLCASGPTVNTIYFGEGSWLTVV.